This T cell receptor (beta chain) was captured in a study of T cell responses to AZD1222 COVID-19 vaccine. Study-wide results and caveats: Among vaccine-associated CD4 TCRs, coverage spanned spike, with dominance at 160-218 and 743-854.

This clone was seen only once. Its target is unknown. Deletions cut 5 bases from V and 5 bases from J, with 16 bases between. The CDR3 is 15 residues long. Germline V lookup: CDR1 SGHVS, CDR2 FQNEAQ. Sequencing used immunoSEQ multiplex PCR; TCRdb keeps in-frame clones, though not all of them. The sample includes 200,000 or so clones, around 87% of them seen just once. The TCR comes from an adult in good health. The sample was peripheral blood, taken on day 0 of MenACWY control vaccination. The chain employs TRBV7-8 and TRBJ2-1, with D possibly matching TRBD1 (6 bases). The CDR3 nucleotides are TGTGCCAGCAGCGGTGGAACCGGGACACACAATGAGCAGTTCTTC. Translation: CASSGGTGTHNEQFF.